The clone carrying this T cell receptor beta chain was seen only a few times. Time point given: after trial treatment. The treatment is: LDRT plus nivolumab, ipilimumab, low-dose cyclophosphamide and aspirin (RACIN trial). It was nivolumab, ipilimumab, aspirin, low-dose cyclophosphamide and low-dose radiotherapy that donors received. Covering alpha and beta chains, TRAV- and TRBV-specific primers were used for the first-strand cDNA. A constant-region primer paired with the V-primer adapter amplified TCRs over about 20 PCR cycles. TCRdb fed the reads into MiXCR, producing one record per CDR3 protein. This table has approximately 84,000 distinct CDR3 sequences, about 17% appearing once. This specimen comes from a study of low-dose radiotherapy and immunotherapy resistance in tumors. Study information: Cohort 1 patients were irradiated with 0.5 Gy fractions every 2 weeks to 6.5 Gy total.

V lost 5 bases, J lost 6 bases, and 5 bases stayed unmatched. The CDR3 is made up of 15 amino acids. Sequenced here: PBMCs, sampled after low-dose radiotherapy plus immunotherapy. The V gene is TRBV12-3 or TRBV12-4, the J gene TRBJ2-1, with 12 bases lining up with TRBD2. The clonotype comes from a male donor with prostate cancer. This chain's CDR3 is CASSQTSGSGNEQFF. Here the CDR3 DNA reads TGTGCCAGCAGTCAGACTAGCGGGAGTGGCAATGAGCAGTTCTTC.